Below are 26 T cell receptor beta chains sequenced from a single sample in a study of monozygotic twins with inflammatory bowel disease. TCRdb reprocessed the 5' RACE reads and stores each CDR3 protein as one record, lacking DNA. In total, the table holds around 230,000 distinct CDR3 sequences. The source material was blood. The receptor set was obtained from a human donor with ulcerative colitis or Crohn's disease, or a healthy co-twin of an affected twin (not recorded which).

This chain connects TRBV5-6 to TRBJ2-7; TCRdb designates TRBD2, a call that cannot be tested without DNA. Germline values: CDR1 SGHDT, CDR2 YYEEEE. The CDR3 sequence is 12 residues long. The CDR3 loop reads CASSPNRAEQYF.

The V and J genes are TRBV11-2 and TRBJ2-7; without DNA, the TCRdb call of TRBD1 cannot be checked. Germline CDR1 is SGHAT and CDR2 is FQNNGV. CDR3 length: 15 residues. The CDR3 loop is CASSLGQGAKNEQYF.

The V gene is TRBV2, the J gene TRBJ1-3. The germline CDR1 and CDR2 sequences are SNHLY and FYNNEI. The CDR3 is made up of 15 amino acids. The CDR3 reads CASSTEGLAGNTIYF.

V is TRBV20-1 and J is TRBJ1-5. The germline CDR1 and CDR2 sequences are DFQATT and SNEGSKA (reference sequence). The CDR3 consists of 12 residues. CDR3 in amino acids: CSAKNSIMSQHF.

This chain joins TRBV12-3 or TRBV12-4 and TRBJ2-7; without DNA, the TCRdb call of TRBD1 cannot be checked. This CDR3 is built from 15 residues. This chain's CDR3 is CASSSAGTASYEQYF.

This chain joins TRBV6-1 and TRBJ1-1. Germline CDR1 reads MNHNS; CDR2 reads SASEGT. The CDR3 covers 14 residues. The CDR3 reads CASSPVFMNTEAFF.

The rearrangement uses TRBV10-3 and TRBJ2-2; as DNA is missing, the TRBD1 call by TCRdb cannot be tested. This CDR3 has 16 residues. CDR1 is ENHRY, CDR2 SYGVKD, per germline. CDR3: CATLPRNGGTTGELFF.

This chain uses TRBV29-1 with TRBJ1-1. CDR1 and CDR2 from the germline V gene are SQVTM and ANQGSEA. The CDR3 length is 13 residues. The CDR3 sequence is CSVGGGGILSAFF.

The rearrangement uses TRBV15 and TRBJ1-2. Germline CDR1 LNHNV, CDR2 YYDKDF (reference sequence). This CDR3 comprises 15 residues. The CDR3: CATSQNQEPNYGYTF.

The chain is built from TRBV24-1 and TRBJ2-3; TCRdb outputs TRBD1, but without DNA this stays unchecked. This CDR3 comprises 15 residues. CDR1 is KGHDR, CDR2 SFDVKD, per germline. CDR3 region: CATSSGDRGTDTQYF.

The CDR3 protein is CAISGVRDMDAFF. The gene calls are TRBV10-3 and TRBJ1-1; TCRdb proposes TRBD1, but this gene call is untestable without DNA. The CDR3 spans 13 residues. Germline values: CDR1 ENHRY, CDR2 SYGVKD.

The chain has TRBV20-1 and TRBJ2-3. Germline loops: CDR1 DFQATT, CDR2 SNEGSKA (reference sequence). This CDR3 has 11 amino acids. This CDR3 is CSGEGTDTQYF.

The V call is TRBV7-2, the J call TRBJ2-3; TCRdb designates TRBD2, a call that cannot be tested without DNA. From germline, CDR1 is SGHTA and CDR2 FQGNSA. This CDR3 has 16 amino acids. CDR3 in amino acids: CASSSTSGGGQITQYF.

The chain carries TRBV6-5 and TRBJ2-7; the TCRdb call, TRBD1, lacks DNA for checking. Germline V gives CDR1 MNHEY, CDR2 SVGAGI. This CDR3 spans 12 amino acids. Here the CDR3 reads CATRGRGYEQYF.

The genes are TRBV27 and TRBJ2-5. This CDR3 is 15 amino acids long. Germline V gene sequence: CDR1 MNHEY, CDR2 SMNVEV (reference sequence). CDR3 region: CASSWAGRDQETQYF.

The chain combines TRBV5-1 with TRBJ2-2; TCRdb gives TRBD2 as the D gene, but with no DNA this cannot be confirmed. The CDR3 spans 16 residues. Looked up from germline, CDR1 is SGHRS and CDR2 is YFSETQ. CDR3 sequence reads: CASSSEGRPDTGELFF.

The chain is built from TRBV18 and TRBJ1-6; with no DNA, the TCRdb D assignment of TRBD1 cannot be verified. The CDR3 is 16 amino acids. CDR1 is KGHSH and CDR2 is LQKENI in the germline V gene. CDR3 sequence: CASSPPGNRESSPLHF.

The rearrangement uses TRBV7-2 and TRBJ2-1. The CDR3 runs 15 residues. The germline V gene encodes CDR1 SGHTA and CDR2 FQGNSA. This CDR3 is CASSLVRLVYNEQFF.

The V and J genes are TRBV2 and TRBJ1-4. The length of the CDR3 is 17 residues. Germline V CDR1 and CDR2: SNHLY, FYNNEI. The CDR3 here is CASIDPNSGGRREKLFF.

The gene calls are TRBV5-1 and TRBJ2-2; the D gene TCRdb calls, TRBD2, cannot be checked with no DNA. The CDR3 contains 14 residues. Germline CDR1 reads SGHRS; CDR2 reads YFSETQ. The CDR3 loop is CASRQGLATGELFF.

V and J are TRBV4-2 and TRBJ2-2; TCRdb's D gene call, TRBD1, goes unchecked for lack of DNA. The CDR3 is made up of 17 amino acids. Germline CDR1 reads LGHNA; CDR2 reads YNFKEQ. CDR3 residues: CASSPWGGTENTGELFF.

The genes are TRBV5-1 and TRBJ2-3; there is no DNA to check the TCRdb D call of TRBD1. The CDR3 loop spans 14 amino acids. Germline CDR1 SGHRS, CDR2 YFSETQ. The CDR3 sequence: CASSQDQQGDTQYF.

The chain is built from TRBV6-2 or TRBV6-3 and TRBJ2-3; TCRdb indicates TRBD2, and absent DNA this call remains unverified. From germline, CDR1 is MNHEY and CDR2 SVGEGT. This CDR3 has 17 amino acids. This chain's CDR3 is CASSYFRTSGNTDTQYF.

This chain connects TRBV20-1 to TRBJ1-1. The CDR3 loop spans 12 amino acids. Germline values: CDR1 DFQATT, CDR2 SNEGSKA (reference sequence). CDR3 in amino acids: CSARDGVTEAFF.

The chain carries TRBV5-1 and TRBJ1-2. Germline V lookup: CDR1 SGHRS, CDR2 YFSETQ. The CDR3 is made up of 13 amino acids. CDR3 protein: CASSLIVDNGYTF.

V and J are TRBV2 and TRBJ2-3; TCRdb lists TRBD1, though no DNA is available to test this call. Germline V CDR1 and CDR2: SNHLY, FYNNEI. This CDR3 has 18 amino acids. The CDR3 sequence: CASRRSRDRQPVTDTQYF. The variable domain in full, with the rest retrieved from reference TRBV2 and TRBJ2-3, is EPEVTQTPSHQVTQMGQEVILRCVPISNHLYFYWYRQILGQKVEFLVSFYNNEISEKSEIFDDQFSVERPDGSNFTLKIRSTKLEDSAMYFCASRRSRDRQPVTDTQYFGPGTRLTVL.